The table lists the clone carrying this T cell receptor beta chain with a few counts. The antigen remains unidentified. The data are from a study of a mutant IDH1 vaccine in newly diagnosed glioma. Turning to the study itself: The initiation of vaccination occurred 4-6 weeks after radiotherapy alone, or with temozolomide cycles. Treated patients, roughly 62% male and roughly 40% female, averaged about 40 years of age. Standard pretreatment was either radiotherapy, temozolomide, or, for most, radiochemotherapy with temozolomide.

The method was immunoSEQ multiplex PCR; TCRdb's version includes in-frame clones alone and lacks a portion of them. The table shows 40,000 or so clones, with 65% to 80% occurring only once. Study-wide points: Changes in top peripheral clonotypes did not appear linked to pseudoprogression.

As for time point: week 23, last vaccination. With topical imiquimod, each dose of the vaccine consisted of 300 ug of mutant IDH1 20-mer peptide. V lost 4 bases and J 7 bases, leaving 17 bases between the germline ends. The V gene's germline CDR1 is SEHNR and CDR2 FQNEAQ (reference sequence). This CDR3 has 15 amino acids. The TCR sequence derives from a middle-aged man with glioma. The chain combines TRBV7-9 with TRBJ2-1; D possibly corresponds to TRBD2 (5 bases). The sample here was PBMCs, taken from a glioma patient whose treatment included an IDH1 peptide vaccine. The CDR3 bases are TGTGCCAGCAGCTCAGCGGTCACTACGAGGAATGAGCAGTTCTTC. This codes for CASSSAVTTRNEQFF. The complete variable domain, with remaining parts taken from reference TRBV7-9 and TRBJ2-1, reads DTGVSQNPRHKITKRGQNVTFRCDPISEHNRLYWYRQTLGQGPEFLTYFQNEAQLEKSRLLSDRFSAERPKGSFSTLEIQRTEQGDSAMYLCASSSAVTTRNEQFFGPGTRLTVL.